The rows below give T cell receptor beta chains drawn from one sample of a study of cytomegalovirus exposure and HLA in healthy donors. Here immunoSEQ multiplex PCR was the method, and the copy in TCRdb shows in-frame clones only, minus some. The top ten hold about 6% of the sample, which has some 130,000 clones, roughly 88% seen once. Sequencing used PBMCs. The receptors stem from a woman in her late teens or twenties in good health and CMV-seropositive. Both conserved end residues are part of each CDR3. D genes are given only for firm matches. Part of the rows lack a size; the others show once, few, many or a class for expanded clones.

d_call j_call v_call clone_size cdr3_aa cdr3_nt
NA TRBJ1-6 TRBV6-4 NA CASRQTDNSPLHF TGTGCCAGCAGACAGACGGATAATTCACCCCTCCACTTT
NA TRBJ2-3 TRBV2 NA CASSGGLGDTQYF TGTGCCAGCAGTGGAGGACTCGGAGATACGCAGTATTTT
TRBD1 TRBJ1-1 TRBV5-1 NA CASSLDGQGAGTEAFF TGCGCCAGCAGCTTGGACGGCCAGGGGGCTGGCACTGAAGCTTTCTTT
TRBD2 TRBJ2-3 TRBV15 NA CATSRTGTSGRWDTQYF TGTGCCACCAGCAGAACCGGGACTAGCGGGAGGTGGGATACGCAGTATTTT
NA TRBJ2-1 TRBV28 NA CASKGGGYNEQFF TGTGCCAGTAAGGGGGGGGGTTACAATGAGCAGTTCTTC
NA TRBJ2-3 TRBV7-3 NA CASSLAGLSTDTQYF TGTGCCAGCAGCTTGGCGGGGCTCAGCACAGATACGCAGTATTTT
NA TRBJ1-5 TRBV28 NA CASSLSGGPGNQPQHF TGTGCCAGCAGTTTATCGGGGGGACCTGGCAATCAGCCCCAGCATTTT
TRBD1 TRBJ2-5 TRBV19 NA CASSKTGSRGETQYF TGTGCCAGTAGTAAGACAGGGTCCCGGGGAGAGACCCAGTACTTC
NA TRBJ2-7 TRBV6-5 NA CASSRGNEQYF TGTGCCAGCAGTAGGGGGAACGAGCAGTACTTC
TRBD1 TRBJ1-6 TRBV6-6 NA CASSSGQGGSPLHF TGTGCCAGCAGTTCCGGACAGGGAGGTTCACCCCTCCACTTT
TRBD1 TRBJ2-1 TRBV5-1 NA CASRLHTGGSYNEQFF TGCGCCAGCAGACTACATACAGGGGGCTCCTACAATGAGCAGTTCTTC
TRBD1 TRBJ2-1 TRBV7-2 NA CASSSRDRGYNEQFF TGTGCCAGCAGCTCCCGGGACAGGGGCTACAATGAGCAGTTCTTC
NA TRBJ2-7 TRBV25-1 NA CASSDAGYEQYF TGTGCCAGCAGTGACGCGGGATACGAGCAGTACTTC
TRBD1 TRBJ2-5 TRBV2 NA CASSTRDRGRQETQYF TGTGCCAGCAGTACAAGGGACAGGGGGAGGCAAGAGACCCAGTACTTC
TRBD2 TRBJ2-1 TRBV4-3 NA CASSQEFGRGREGLGEQFF TGCGCCAGCAGCCAAGAATTCGGACGTGGCAGGGAGGGGCTCGGCGAGCAGTTCTTC
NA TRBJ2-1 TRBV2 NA CASRPIDTTYNEQFF TGTGCCAGCAGGCCGATAGACACAACATACAATGAGCAGTTCTTC
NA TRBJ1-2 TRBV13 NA CASSSLNYGYTF TGTGCCAGCAGCTCCCTAAACTATGGCTACACCTTC
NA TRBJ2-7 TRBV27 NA CASSQGIPYEQYF TGTGCCAGCAGTCAGGGGATCCCCTACGAGCAGTACTTC
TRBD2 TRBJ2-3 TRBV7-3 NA CASSPKGSGATDTQYF TGTGCCAGCAGCCCAAAGGGTAGCGGGGCCACAGATACGCAGTATTTT
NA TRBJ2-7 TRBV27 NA CASSLALPYEQYF TGTGCCAGCAGTTTAGCTCTACCCTACGAGCAGTACTTC
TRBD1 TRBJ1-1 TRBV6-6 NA CASSFEDRVGTEAFF TGTGCCAGCAGTTTCGAAGACAGGGTGGGCACTGAAGCTTTCTTT
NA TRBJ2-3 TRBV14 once CASSRWRSSTDTQYF TGTGCCAGCAGCCGTTGGCGGTCGAGCACAGATACGCAGTATTTT
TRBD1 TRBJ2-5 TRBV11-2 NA CASSLSTGGAETQYF TGTGCCAGCAGCCTGTCCACAGGGGGCGCGGAGACCCAGTACTTC
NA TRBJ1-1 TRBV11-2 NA CASSLDTGATEAFF TGTGCCAGCAGCTTAGACACAGGAGCCACTGAAGCTTTCTTT
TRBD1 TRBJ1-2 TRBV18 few CASSSSRQGSGYTF TGTGCCAGCTCATCAAGCCGACAGGGGAGTGGCTACACCTTC
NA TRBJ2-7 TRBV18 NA CASSPLRASYEQYF TGTGCCAGCTCACCACTGCGGGCGAGTTACGAGCAGTACTTC
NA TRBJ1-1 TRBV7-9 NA CASSSTGNTEAFF TGTGCCAGCAGCTCCACTGGGAACACTGAAGCTTTCTTT
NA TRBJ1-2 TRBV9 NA CASSLGGTVGESNYGYTF TGTGCCAGCAGCCTCGGGGGAACAGTAGGGGAGTCTAACTATGGCTACACCTTC
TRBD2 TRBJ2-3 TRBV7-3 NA CASSLGLASDTQYF TGTGCCAGCAGCCTTGGACTAGCTTCCGATACGCAGTATTTT
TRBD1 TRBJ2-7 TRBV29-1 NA CSVSMGQGDEQYF TGCAGCGTTAGTATGGGACAGGGGGACGAGCAGTACTTC
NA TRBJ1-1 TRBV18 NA CASSPDSYTEAFF TGTGCCAGCTCACCGGACAGCTACACTGAAGCTTTCTTT
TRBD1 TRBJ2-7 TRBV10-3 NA CAISGQGVAYEQYF TGTGCCATCAGCGGACAGGGGGTCGCCTACGAGCAGTACTTC
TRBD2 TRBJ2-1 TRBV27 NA CASSGGLADSYNEQFF TGTGCCAGCAGCGGAGGACTAGCGGACTCCTACAATGAGCAGTTCTTC
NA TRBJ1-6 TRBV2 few CASRSRDYNSPLHF TGTGCCAGCAGATCCCGGGATTATAATTCACCCCTCCACTTT
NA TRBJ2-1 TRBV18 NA CASSPADNEQFF TGTGCCAGCTCACCAGCGGACAATGAGCAGTTCTTC
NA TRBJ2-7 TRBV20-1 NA CSAIQAYEQYF TGCAGTGCCATACAGGCCTACGAGCAGTACTTC
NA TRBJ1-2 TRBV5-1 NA CASSLGGSYGYTF TGCGCCAGCAGCTTAGGAGGGTCCTATGGCTACACCTTC
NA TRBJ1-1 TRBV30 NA CAWSETGRAGWTEAFF TGTGCCTGGAGCGAAACGGGCAGGGCAGGATGGACTGAAGCTTTCTTT
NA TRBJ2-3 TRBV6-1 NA CASSVEWGLSTDTQYF TGTGCCAGCAGTGTTGAGTGGGGGCTAAGCACAGATACGCAGTATTTT
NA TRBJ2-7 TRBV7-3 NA CASSLNLRDEQYF TGTGCCAGCAGCTTAAATCTCAGGGACGAGCAGTACTTC